The clone carrying this T cell receptor (beta chain) showed up just a few times. The sample comes from a study of T-cell reconstitution after alpha-beta-depleted transplantation in children. The CDR3 consists of 16 residues. With 0 bases removed from V and 1 base from J, the gap between germline ends came to 15 bases. The germline V gene encodes CDR1 SQVTM and CDR2 ANQGSEA. Unique molecular identifiers were incorporated during preparation of the TCRbeta library. One entry per CDR3 protein results from TCRdb running MiXCR on the PCR reads. Here the sample spans around 400,000 distinct CDR3 sequences, around 20% being singletons.

This chain joins TRBV29-1 and TRBJ2-5; D possibly corresponds to TRBD1 (6 bases). Here the sequenced sample was PBMCs from the stem cell graft donor, taken from the stem cell graft. The TCR comes from a human donor who donated a stem cell graft to a child with acute myeloid leukemia. The DNA for the CDR3 is TGCAGCGTTGAAGATTCATCAGGGGCCATCCAAGAGACCCAGTACTTC. As protein: CSVEDSSGAIQETQYF.